This T cell receptor (beta chain) was sequenced in a study of STAT5B mutations in CD4+ large granular lymphocyte leukemia. Sequencing was performed with immunoSEQ multiplex PCR; in TCRdb, only in-frame clones are kept and a portion is missing. The sample lists around 30,000 clones, roughly 82% occurring once. Whole-study findings and limits: Without putative leukemic clones, patient CD4-sorted repertoires remained more clonal than healthy CD4+ repertoires.

On this clone itself: Its target is unknown.

The origin of this receptor is a human donor in good health. The source material was CD4+ T cells from blood buffy coats.

CDR3 coding DNA: TGTGCCAGCAGCCAAGACGGCCTAGCGGGGAGCAATGAGCAGTTCTTC. This translates into CASSQDGLAGSNEQFF. The rearrangement links TRBV14 to TRBJ2-1; 9 bases are a match to TRBD2. Trimming took 0 bases from V and 6 from J; bases not matched to a gene: 6. The CDR3 is 16 amino acids. Germline values: CDR1 SGHDN, CDR2 FVKESK. The entire variable domain, with the rest obtained from reference TRBV14 and TRBJ2-1, is as follows: EAGVTQFPSHSVIEKGQTVTLRCDPISGHDNLYWYRRVMGKEIKFLLHFVKESKQDESGMPNNRFLAERTGGTYSTLKVQPAELEDSGVYFCASSQDGLAGSNEQFFGPGTRLTVL.